The present T cell receptor beta chain was sequenced within a study of radiotherapy plus CTLA-4 blockade in lung cancer. General study points: The study found tumor-derived TCR clones expanded in blood after radiotherapy plus ipilimumab.

Focal radiation and CTLA-4 blockade (ipilimumab) were tested in chemo-refractory metastatic non-small-cell lung cancer patients. V was trimmed by 6 bases and J by 0 bases, leaving 11 bases between them. Germline V lookup: CDR1 SQVTM, CDR2 ANQGSEA. This CDR3 has 13 residues. The table came from immunoSEQ multiplex PCR; TCRdb's copy has only in-frame clones and leaves some out. The table includes more than 90,000 clones, 81% detected once. With respect to this clone: The antigen is not known.

The chain uses TRBV29-1 and TRBJ1-1; tentative D call: TRBD1 (6 bases). This TCR came from a human donor with non-small cell lung cancer that progressed on radiotherapy plus ipilimumab. Some clones in this sample may be carry-over from other donors' samples. Sequenced here: peripheral blood, sampled from a patient treated with radiotherapy plus ipilimumab. The CDR3 coding sequence is TGCAGCGTCGATGGACAGTTGAACACTGAAGCTTTCTTT. This codes for CSVDGQLNTEAFF.